The 32 T cell receptor beta chains presented below share a single source sample, sequenced in a study of metastatic and nonmetastatic thyroid tumors. TCRdb ran MiXCR on the PCR reads. Of 39,000 or so clones in the sample, approximately 19% were seen once. All patients reached thyroid surgery having received no treatment beforehand. Material: blood. All receptors come from a female donor with papillary thyroid cancer or a benign thyroid nodule (not recorded which). Some clones in this sample may be carry-over from other donors' samples.

This clone was seen more than once but under ten times. The gene calls are TRBV11-1 and TRBJ2-7; 12 positions agree with TRBD1. The CDR3 is 17 residues long. In germline, CDR1 is SGHAT, CDR2 FQDESV (reference sequence). J was trimmed by 3 bases and V by 6 bases; bases with no gene match: 12. The CDR3: CASSPTSGTGGIYEQYF. In DNA form, the CDR3 reads TGTGCCAGCAGTCCTACATCCGGGACAGGGGGCATCTACGAGCAGTACTTC.

This clone has more than one count but fewer than ten. The chain links TRBV29-1 to TRBJ2-5, with a tentative D call TRBD1 (5 bases). Trimming cost V 7 bases and J 3 bases, with 12 bases left between them. This CDR3 comprises 12 residues. Germline lookup yields CDR1 SQVTM and CDR2 ANQGSEA. The chain's CDR3 is CSAYRWEETQYF. Here the CDR3 DNA reads TGCAGCGCTTACAGGTGGGAAGAGACCCAGTACTTC. The full variable domain, with the rest looked up from reference TRBV29-1 and TRBJ2-5, is SAVISQKPSRDICQRGTSLTIQCQVDSQVTMMFWYRQQPGQSLTLIATANQGSEATYESGFVIDKFPISRPNLTFSTLTVSNMSPEDSSIYLCSAYRWEETQYFGPGTRLLVL.

This clone was seen repeatedly, ten times or more. The rearrangement uses TRBV20-1 and TRBJ2-1; D possibly corresponds to TRBD1 (6 bases). Per germline, CDR1 DFQATT and CDR2 SNEGSKA (reference sequence). This CDR3 spans 14 amino acids. V shed 2 bases and J shed 7 bases, with 15 bases lying between them. The CDR3 protein is CSARSGGAFNEQFF. The CDR3 DNA follows: TGCAGTGCTAGATCTGGGGGCGCTTTTAATGAGCAGTTCTTC.

At least ten counts were recorded for this clone. The V gene is TRBV12-3 or TRBV12-4, the J gene TRBJ2-3; 8 nucleotides line up with TRBD1. This CDR3 comprises 17 residues. V was clipped by 5 bases and J by 2 bases; unmatched bases: 12. In nucleotides, the CDR3 is TGTGCCAGCAGTCAATACAGGAGACAGGGGATCACAGATACGCAGTATTTT. Protein product: CASSQYRRQGITDTQYF.

In this sample, this clone turned up many times. The V call is TRBV20-1, the J call TRBJ2-2, with 8 bases that match TRBD2. The germline V gene has CDR1 DFQATT and CDR2 SNEGSKA (reference sequence). The CDR3 contains 15 residues. V lost 3 bases to trimming and J lost 8 bases; unmatched junction nucleotides: 11. This CDR3 is CSARPLDSGMGELFF. The CDR3 nucleotides are TGCAGTGCTAGGCCCCTCGATAGCGGGATGGGGGAGCTGTTTTTT.

V gene TRBV20-1 combines with J gene TRBJ2-7, with D hard to call. V was shortened by 1 base and J by 0 bases, with 10 bases between the two germline ends. Germline CDR1 DFQATT, CDR2 SNEGSKA (reference sequence). There are 14 residues in the CDR3. This CDR3 reads CSARVRSGSYEQYF. The CDR3 DNA reads TGCAGTGCTAGAGTCCGGAGTGGCTCCTACGAGCAGTACTTC.

There are many counts of this clone. J is TRBJ2-3 and V is TRBV5-4; D possibly corresponds to TRBD1 (6 bases). V lost 2 bases and J lost 0, with 13 bases in between. The CDR3 spans 16 residues. Germline V gene lookup returns CDR1 SGHNT and CDR2 YYREEE (reference sequence). CDR3 DNA sequence: TGTGCCAGCAGCTTTAAGGACAGTTCTAGCACAGATACGCAGTATTTT. Its protein product is CASSFKDSSSTDTQYF. The full variable domain, with the rest looked up from reference TRBV5-4 and TRBJ2-3, is ETGVTQSPTHLIKTRGQQVTLRCSSQSGHNTVSWYQQALGQGPQFIFQYYREEENGRGNFPPRFSGLQFPNYSSELNVNALELDDSALYLCASSFKDSSSTDTQYFGPGTRLTVL.

The table lists this clone with many counts. The chain joins TRBV5-5 to TRBJ1-2; TRBD1 agrees at 10 bases. The CDR3 has 14 residues. With V trimmed by 4 bases and J by 8 bases, 8 bases remained unmatched. Germline CDR1 is SGHKS and CDR2 is YYEKEE (reference sequence). The CDR3 here is CASSHRQGAEGYTF. DNA of the CDR3: TGTGCCAGCAGCCACAGACAGGGGGCGGAGGGCTACACCTTC. Full variable domain (missing parts from reference TRBV5-5 and TRBJ1-2): DAGVTQSPTHLIKTRGQQVTLRCSPISGHKSVSWYQQVLGQGPQFIFQYYEKEERGRGNFPDRFSARQFPNYSSELNVNALLLGDSALYLCASSHRQGAEGYTFGSGTRLTVV.

In this sample, this clone turned up a few times. V and J are TRBV28 and TRBJ2-4; 9 bases match TRBD2. V shed 6 bases, J shed 0 bases, and the junction held 18 bases outside the gene matches. The germline CDR1 and CDR2 sequences are MDHEN and SYDVKM. This CDR3 has 20 residues. CDR3 region: CASSWGRPWREGRAKNIQYF. The CDR3 bases are TGTGCCAGCAGCTGGGGGCGTCCCTGGCGGGAGGGCCGAGCCAAAAACATTCAGTACTTC.

This clone was observed many times. The chain couples TRBV20-1 to TRBJ1-1; TRBD1 aligns across 8 bases. The CDR3 totals 14 residues. The V segment lost 5 bases and the J segment 5 bases; nucleotides outside the gene matches: 10. Germline V gene sequence: CDR1 DFQATT, CDR2 SNEGSKA (reference sequence). The CDR3 sequence: CSALDTGGRTEAFF. The DNA for the CDR3 is TGCAGTGCTCTTGATACAGGGGGACGGACTGAAGCTTTCTTT.

On this clone: Compared with germline, one end of the junction differs, possibly owing to a read error. This chain uses TRBV6-2 or TRBV6-3 with TRBJ1-1; D is undetermined. The CDR3 runs 14 residues. The V gene's germline CDR1 is MNHEY and CDR2 SVGEGT. The CDR3 coding sequence is TGTGCCTACGCCCCGCTGAGGAGGAACACTGAAACTTTCTTT. It encodes CAYAPLRRNTETFF.

This clone was seen at least ten times. This chain uses TRBV28 with TRBJ1-6, with D possibly matching TRBD1 (5 bases). From germline, CDR1 is MDHEN and CDR2 SYDVKM. V was clipped by 3 bases and J by 14 bases, with 17 bases between them. The CDR3 has 14 residues. CDR3 amino acids: CASSFGAGTKSLHF. CDR3 nucleotide sequence: TGTGCCAGCAGTTTTGGGGCAGGGACTAAGTCCCTCCACTTT.

As for this clone: One end of the junction is discordant with germline, which a read error may explain. CDR3 protein: CASSLLSYEKYF. Here the CDR3 DNA reads TGTGCCAGCAGCTTGCTATCCTACGAGAAGTACTTC. The chain couples TRBV7-2 to TRBJ2-7; D is undetermined. Germline V CDR1 and CDR2: SGHTA, FQGNSA. This CDR3 is 12 amino acids long.

V and J are TRBV18 and TRBJ2-2, with 8 bases fitting TRBD1. J lost 4 bases, V lost 5 bases, and 3 bases had no gene match. Germline lookup yields CDR1 KGHSH and CDR2 LQKENI. This CDR3 is 14 amino acids long. This chain's CDR3 is CASSRDRTTGELFF. The CDR3 region has the DNA TGTGCCAGCTCAAGGGACAGGACCACCGGGGAGCTGTTTTTT.

This clone was counted many times. The chain recombines TRBV11-1 with TRBJ2-7, with 9 bases lining up with TRBD1. With V trimmed by 4 bases and J by 3 bases, 13 bases remained unmatched. CDR1 is SGHAT, CDR2 FQDESV, per germline (reference sequence). The CDR3 length is 17 residues. This chain's CDR3 is CASSSETTGGQFYEQYF. The DNA for the CDR3 is TGTGCCAGCAGCTCGGAGACTACAGGGGGCCAGTTCTACGAGCAGTACTTC. The full variable domain, rest sourced from reference TRBV11-1 and TRBJ2-7, is EAEVAQSPRYKITEKSQAVAFWCDPISGHATLYWYRQILGQGPELLVQFQDESVVDDSQLPKDRFSAERLKGVDSTLKIQPAELGDSAMYLCASSSETTGGQFYEQYFGPGTRLTVT.

The gene calls are TRBV7-8 and TRBJ2-1; 7 positions agree with TRBD2. The CDR3 totals 15 residues. Germline V gives CDR1 SGHVS, CDR2 FQNEAQ. Trimming removed 5 bases from V and 14 bases from J; junction bases left unmatched: 18. The CDR3 DNA is TGTGCCAGCAGCCTCCCGGGACTACCCCCTGGATCGGAGTTCTTC. It is translated as CASSLPGLPPGSEFF.

This clone was seen a few times. The chain combines TRBV19 with TRBJ1-2, with D unresolved. There are 12 residues in the CDR3. Germline V gene lookup returns CDR1 LNHDA and CDR2 SQIVND (reference sequence). The CDR3 DNA follows: TGTTCCTCACCGAGTGCCCCCCGGGGCTACACCTTC. Encoded protein: CSSPSAPRGYTF.

V usage is TRBV7-8 and J usage is TRBJ2-3; D ambiguous. The V gene lost 5 bases and the J gene lost 4 bases, with 19 bases spanning the gap. The CDR3 is made up of 16 amino acids. Germline lookup yields CDR1 SGHVS and CDR2 FQNEAQ. CDR3 DNA sequence: TGTGCCAGCAGCCGCTCGGCCGGTGCCGGTGCAGATACGCAGTATTTT. It translates to CASSRSAGAGADTQYF. Full variable domain (remainder filled in from reference TRBV7-8 and TRBJ2-3): GAGVSQSPRYKVAKRGQDVALRCDPISGHVSLFWYQQALGQGPEFLTYFQNEAQLDKSGLPSDRFFAERPEGSVSTLKIQRTQQEDSAVYLCASSRSAGAGADTQYFGPGTRLTVL.

This clone has a count of ten or more. This rearrangement joins TRBV28 to TRBJ1-2; the D gene is possibly TRBD1 (6 bases). Trimming took 6 bases from V and 4 from J, leaving 12 bases between them. The CDR3 runs to 13 residues. Germline lookup yields CDR1 MDHEN and CDR2 SYDVKM. CDR3 sequence: CASSADRLYGYTF. DNA of the CDR3: TGTGCCAGCAGCGCTGACAGGCTCTATGGCTACACCTTC.

This clone was counted ten times or more. The chain employs TRBV4-3 and TRBJ2-3, with unresolved D. The CDR3 totals 13 residues. V gave up 1 base and J gave up 6 bases, with 8 bases separating them. CDR1 is LGHNA and CDR2 is YSLEER in the germline V gene. CDR3 nucleotides: TGCGCCAGCAGCCAAGTGGCTAGGGATACGCAGTATTTT. As protein: CASSQVARDTQYF.

This clone has a count of ten or more. This chain uses TRBV19 with TRBJ2-3; D is perhaps TRBD1 (5 bases). Germline V gives CDR1 LNHDA, CDR2 SQIVND (reference sequence). This CDR3 spans 12 amino acids. The V end was cut by 11 bases, the J end by 2 bases, with 11 bases between. The CDR3 DNA reads TGTGCCCGGAAGGGGAACACAGATACGCAGTATTTT. Its protein is CARKGNTDTQYF. Filled out from reference TRBV19 and TRBJ2-3, the complete variable domain reads DGGITQSPKYLFRKEGQNVTLSCEQNLNHDAMYWYRQDPGQGLRLIYYSQIVNDFQKGDIAEGYSVSREKKESFPLTVTSAQKNPTAFYLCARKGNTDTQYFGPGTRLTVL.

This clone appeared a few times. The V gene is TRBV12-3 or TRBV12-4, the J gene TRBJ2-7; D gene ambiguous. V lost 1 base, J lost 6 bases, and 13 bases lay in between. The CDR3 runs 14 residues. CDR3 in amino acids: CASSLGVGSVEQYF. The CDR3 coding sequence is TGTGCCAGCAGTTTAGGAGTGGGATCTGTCGAGCAGTACTTC.

The CDR3 here is CASSISPANTGELFF. The CDR3 DNA reads TGTGCCAGTAGTATATCTCCAGCTAACACCGGGGAGCTGTTTTTT. The J gene is TRBJ2-2, the V gene TRBV19; the D is unclear. Looked up from germline, CDR1 is LNHDA and CDR2 is SQIVND (reference sequence). This CDR3 is 15 amino acids long. V was cut by 2 bases and J by 2 bases, with 9 bases left in between.

This clone turned up a few times. Being one base from a much bigger clone, this may be a read error. The same CDR3 also results from other DNA sequences found in this sample. The chain recombines TRBV10-3 with TRBJ2-1, with TRBD1 matching 7 bases. Germline CDR1 is ENHRY and CDR2 is SYGVKD. V lost 5 bases to trimming and J lost 5 bases; unmatched junction nucleotides: 3. The CDR3 loop spans 13 amino acids. CDR3 sequence reads: CAISPDRDNEQFF. The CDR3, as DNA: TGTGCCATCAGTCCTGACAGGGACAATGAGCAGTTCTTC.

This clone appeared a few times. The chain joins TRBV7-2 to TRBJ2-1; TRBD2 aligns across 7 bases. The CDR3 runs 12 residues. Germline assignment: CDR1 SGHTA and CDR2 FQGNSA. After removal of 4 bases from V and 11 bases from J, the junction contained 5 bases not matched to a gene. CDR3 DNA sequence: TGTGCCAGCAGCTGGGGGGGTGGTCAGCAGTTCTTC. Translated, it gives CASSWGGGQQFF.

This clone showed up just a few times. The J gene is TRBJ1-1, the V gene TRBV6-1, with a tentative D call TRBD1 (5 bases). V lost 7 bases and J lost 4, with 13 bases in between. The germline V gene encodes CDR1 MNHNS and CDR2 SASEGT. The CDR3 has 13 residues. The CDR3 loop is CASIDSTCTEAFF. CDR3 nucleotide sequence: TGTGCCAGCATCGACAGTACTTGCACTGAAGCTTTCTTT.

This clone was observed once. This sequence joins TRBV2 and TRBJ2-4, with 8 bases aligning to TRBD1. The J segment lost 6 bases and the V segment lost 6 bases, leaving 1 base of the junction unmatched. The germline V gene has CDR1 SNHLY and CDR2 FYNNEI. The CDR3 length is 12 residues. CDR3 nucleotides: TGTGCCAGCAGCGACAGGGGAAACATTCAGTACTTC. Protein sequence: CASSDRGNIQYF.

This clone was seen repeatedly, ten times or more. The rearrangement joins TRBV2 to TRBJ2-3; TRBD1 is a possible D gene (5 bases). V was clipped by 5 bases and J by 0 bases, with 9 bases between them. Germline V gives CDR1 SNHLY, CDR2 FYNNEI. This CDR3 comprises 14 residues. The CDR3 is CASSPDSSTDTQYF. The CDR3 DNA reads as TGTGCCAGCAGTCCAGACAGCAGCACAGATACGCAGTATTTT.

Here the CDR3 DNA reads TGTGCCATCAGGAGGAACCTTGAGCCCGCTCCCACCGGGGAGCTGTTTTTT. This gives the protein CAIRRNLEPAPTGELFF. The genes are TRBV10-3 and TRBJ2-2; D remains unclear. Germline loops: CDR1 ENHRY, CDR2 SYGVKD. This CDR3 is built from 17 residues. Trimming took off 6 bases at V and 4 bases at J, with 21 bases between the two ends.

This chain connects TRBV18 to TRBJ1-2, with 7 nucleotides matching TRBD1. The CDR3 contains 13 residues. V shed 3 bases, J shed 3 bases, and the junction held 1 base outside the gene matches. Germline V gene lookup returns CDR1 KGHSH and CDR2 LQKENI. The CDR3 here is CASSPGQHYGYTF. In DNA, the CDR3 is TGTGCCAGCTCACCGGGACAGCACTATGGCTACACCTTC.

This clone was seen ten or more times. This rearrangement joins TRBV28 to TRBJ2-5; D possibly corresponds to TRBD2 (5 bases). The germline CDR1 and CDR2 sequences are MDHEN and SYDVKM. Trimming removed 6 bases from V and 3 bases from J, with 14 bases in between. This CDR3 region has 14 residues. The CDR3 here is CASSRTGWEETQYF. DNA for the CDR3: TGTGCCAGCAGCCGAACGGGGTGGGAAGAGACCCAGTACTTC.

This clone appeared many times. It may be a read error: a sequence one base away is much more abundant. This sequence joins TRBV10-3 and TRBJ2-1, with D perhaps being TRBD1 or TRBD2 (5 bases each). CDR1 ENHRY and CDR2 SYGVKD come from the germline V gene. Trimming left V 4 bases short and J 7 bases short, with 20 bases between. There are 16 residues in the CDR3. CDR3 coding DNA: TGTGCCATCAGTGCTCCGGGACCCCTAGGAGTAAATGAGCAGTTCTTC. Translation gives CAISAPGPLGVNEQFF.